A single sample gave rise to the 17 T cell receptor beta chains below, sequenced in a study of metastatic and nonmetastatic thyroid tumors. TCRdb reanalyzed the PCR reads with MiXCR. The table lists tens of thousands of clones, less than 25% of them singletons. Among the patients, none had received any treatment before thyroid surgery. Input material: blood. These receptors were collected from a male donor with papillary thyroid cancer or a benign thyroid nodule (not recorded which). Some clones in this sample may be carry-over from other donors' samples.

In the case of this clone: The junction does not match germline at one end; this may be a read error. The chain recombines TRBV5-4 with TRBJ2-7; 7 positions match TRBD1. Germline loops: CDR1 SGHNT, CDR2 YYREEE (reference sequence). This CDR3 spans 14 amino acids. CDR3 sequence reads: CASSSQKQGNEHYF. The CDR3 DNA is TGTGCCAGCAGCTCTCAGAAACAGGGGAACGAGCATTACTTC. Looking up the rest from reference TRBV5-4 and TRBJ2-7 gives the full variable domain: ETGVTQSPTHLIKTRGQQVTLRCSSQSGHNTVSWYQQALGQGPQFIFQYYREEENGRGNFPPRFSGLQFPNYSSELNVNALELDDSALYLCASSSQKQGNEHYFGPGTRLTVT.

This clone showed up many times. This chain links TRBV7-8 with TRBJ2-1; 9 nucleotides match TRBD2. Trimming removed 4 bases from V and 4 bases from J; junction bases left unmatched: 8. The CDR3 loop spans 16 amino acids. Germline assignment: CDR1 SGHVS and CDR2 FQNEAQ. The CDR3 reads CASSSSLAGLYNEQFF. In nucleotides, the CDR3 is TGTGCCAGCAGCTCATCACTAGCGGGTCTATACAATGAGCAGTTCTTC.

The rearrangement links TRBV19 to TRBJ2-1; 10 nucleotides align to TRBD2. Per germline, CDR1 LNHDA and CDR2 SQIVND (reference sequence). The CDR3 spans 14 residues. Trimming at V came to 8 bases and at J to 1 base, leaving 2 bases not matched to a gene. Written as DNA, the CDR3 is TGTGCCAGTGCAGCGGGAGGGTCCTACAATGAGCAGTTCTTC. Translation gives CASAAGGSYNEQFF.

The chain carries TRBV5-1 and TRBJ1-1; no definite D call. The CDR3 is 14 amino acids. Trimming cost V 4 bases and J 1 base, with 11 bases left between them. The germline V gene encodes CDR1 SGHRS and CDR2 YFSETQ. The DNA of the CDR3 is TGCGCCAGCAGCACGACCGGGGAGAACACTGAAGCTTTCTTT. Its protein product is CASSTTGENTEAFF.

This clone came up once. The CDR3 is CASTNPRSGGYEQYF. The DNA for the CDR3 is TGTGCCAGCACTAATCCTCGATCAGGCGGGTACGAGCAGTACTTC. The chain carries TRBV11-2 and TRBJ2-7, with D perhaps TRBD2 (5 bases). Germline V gene lookup returns CDR1 SGHAT and CDR2 FQNNGV. The germline V and J ends were trimmed by 7 bases and 4 bases, with 20 bases remaining between them. The CDR3 has 15 residues. Together with reference TRBV11-2 and TRBJ2-7, the CDR3 gives the full variable domain: EAGVAQSPRYKIIEKRQSVAFWCNPISGHATLYWYQQILGQGPKLLIQFQNNGVVDDSQLPKDRFSAERLKGVDSTLKIQPAKLEDSAVYLCASTNPRSGGYEQYFGPGTRLTVT.

This clone was counted many times. The chain joins TRBV11-1 to TRBJ2-2, with 8 bases that match TRBD1. The trim removed 3 bases at V and 0 bases at J, leaving 3 bases unmatched. The CDR3 extends over 16 amino acids. Looked up from germline, CDR1 is SGHAT and CDR2 is FQDESV (reference sequence). The CDR3 DNA reads as TGTGCCAGCAGCTTCTCACAGGGGGCGAACACCGGGGAGCTGTTTTTT. Translating gives CASSFSQGANTGELFF.

This clone occurred a few times. The gene calls are TRBV7-8 and TRBJ2-3; D remains ambiguous. The length of the CDR3 is 12 residues. Trimming stripped 5 bases from V and 6 bases from J, with 9 bases between. Germline V gene lookup returns CDR1 SGHVS and CDR2 FQNEAQ. The DNA for the CDR3 is TGTGCCAGCAGCCCAGGAAGGGATACGCAGTATTTT. Translating gives CASSPGRDTQYF.

The chain combines TRBV20-1 with TRBJ1-2; D gene ambiguous. Trimming took 6 bases from V and 9 from J, leaving 14 bases between them. The CDR3 is made up of 11 amino acids. The germline CDR1 and CDR2 sequences are DFQATT and SNEGSKA (reference sequence). CDR3 DNA: TGCAGTGCCAGGTGGGGAAGACGCTACACCTTC. It codes for CSARWGRRYTF.

In its sample, this clone ranks as medium-sized. This chain uses TRBV7-8 with TRBJ1-1; D gene uncertain. Germline V gives CDR1 SGHVS, CDR2 FQNEAQ. Trimming removed 5 bases from V and 2 bases from J, with 6 bases in between. The CDR3 has 12 amino acids. The CDR3 loop is CASSHTNTEAFF. DNA for the CDR3: TGTGCCAGCAGCCACACTAACACTGAAGCTTTCTTT.

V usage is TRBV4-1 and J usage is TRBJ1-2; D not certain. V lost 1 base and J 5 bases, leaving 11 bases between the germline ends. This CDR3 contains 14 residues. Germline V gives CDR1 MGHRA, CDR2 YSYEKL. The CDR3 region is CASSQVDMKYGYTF. As DNA, the CDR3 is TGCGCCAGCAGCCAAGTCGACATGAAATATGGCTACACCTTC.

This clone was seen many times. CDR3 residues: CATSPTGVSYNEQFF. In DNA, the CDR3 is TGTGCCACCAGTCCTACGGGTGTCTCCTACAATGAGCAGTTCTTC. The chain joins TRBV24-1 to TRBJ2-1; D gene uncertain. The CDR3 length is 15 residues. Trimming took off 6 bases at V and 0 bases at J, with 11 bases between the two ends. Germline values: CDR1 KGHDR, CDR2 SFDVKD.

This clone was observed at least ten times. The rearrangement joins TRBV12-5 to TRBJ2-1; a weak D match, TRBD1 (8 bases). CDR3 length: 15 residues. V was pared by 6 bases and J by 5 bases, with 17 bases between. Germline assignment: CDR1 LGHNT and CDR2 FRNRAP. The CDR3 sequence: CASGTGGQENNEQFF. The CDR3 DNA follows: TGTGCTAGTGGCACGGGGGGACAGGAGAACAATGAGCAGTTCTTC.

This clone occurred many times. The V and J genes are TRBV7-6 and TRBJ2-3; 7 bases agree with TRBD2. The CDR3 is made up of 15 amino acids. Germline V gene lookup returns CDR1 SGHVS and CDR2 FNYEAQ. After removal of 5 bases from V and 2 bases from J, the junction contained 7 bases not matched to a gene. CDR3 region: CASSASGADTDTQYF. For the CDR3, the DNA is TGTGCCAGCAGCGCAAGCGGGGCAGACACAGATACGCAGTATTTT. The complete variable domain, with remaining parts taken from reference TRBV7-6 and TRBJ2-3, reads GAGVSQSPRYKVTKRGQDVALRCDPISGHVSLYWYRQALGQGPEFLTYFNYEAQQDKSGLPNDRFSAERPEGSISTLTIQRTEQRDSAMYRCASSASGADTDTQYFGPGTRLTVL.

This clone came up many times. The chain carries TRBV11-3 and TRBJ2-6; 7 bases map to TRBD1. Trimming at V came to 5 bases and at J to 1 base, leaving 8 bases not matched to a gene. Germline V lookup: CDR1 SGHNT, CDR2 YENEEA. This CDR3 has 17 amino acids. CDR3: CASSLETGPSGANVLTF. CDR3 DNA sequence: TGTGCCAGCAGCCTGGAGACAGGGCCTTCTGGGGCCAACGTCCTGACTTTC.

The chain combines TRBV28 with TRBJ1-3, with unresolved D. The germline V gene encodes CDR1 MDHEN and CDR2 SYDVKM. Trimming removed 5 bases at V and 12 bases at J, with 23 bases between. CDR3 length equals 15 residues. The CDR3, as DNA: TGTGCCAGCAGTAGTAGTAAAGTGCGTTTTAGCAACATATATTTT. Translation: CASSSSKVRFSNIYF.

The table lists this clone with many counts. The rearrangement uses TRBV7-9 and TRBJ2-6; D is unclear. The CDR3 spans 14 residues. V gave up 1 base and J gave up 2 bases, with 3 bases separating them. Per germline, CDR1 SEHNR and CDR2 FQNEAQ (reference sequence). The CDR3 DNA reads as TGTGCCAGCAGCTTAGGGCCTGGGGCCAACGTCCTGACTTTC. Residues: CASSLGPGANVLTF.

This clone turned up a few times. The V call is TRBV10-2, the J call TRBJ1-6; possibly TRBD1 for D (5 bases). This CDR3 has 17 amino acids. Trimming removed 6 bases from V and 9 bases from J, with 24 bases in between. Germline V lookup: CDR1 WSHSY, CDR2 SAAADI. In nucleotides, the CDR3 is TGCGCCAGCAGGATGAACAGGAGAGTGGAGAGACGTTCACCCCTCCACTTT. Its translation: CASRMNRRVERRSPLHF.